This T cell receptor (beta chain) was obtained from a study of regulatory T cells in long-lasting Graves disease. The V gene end was trimmed by 1 base and the J gene end by 5 bases; junction bases not matched to a gene: 5. This CDR3 is built from 16 residues. Germline CDR1 reads MDHEN; CDR2 reads SYDVKM. Noted time point: persistent/refractory GD, antithyroid drugs over 5 years with positive TRAb. After RNA was extracted from PBMCs, the TCR library was made from it. This clonotype was seen ten or more times. Researchers made TCR beta libraries by using iRepertoire HTBI primers and running Arm-PCR on CDR3 regions. In TCRdb, the multiplex PCR reads were re-called with MiXCR into one record per CDR3 protein. The table includes about 290,000 distinct CDR3 sequences, roughly 21% detected once.

The specimen was peripheral blood mononuclear cells (PBMCs), collected when the disease was refractory, from a patient treated with antithyroid drugs. This sequence was found in a female donor with Graves disease. The J gene is TRBJ2-5, the V gene TRBV28; TRBD2 aligns across 12 bases. CDR3 loop: CASSLSLAGGSETQYF. Written as DNA, the CDR3 is TGTGCCAGCAGTTTATCCCTAGCGGGAGGGTCGGAGACCCAGTACTTC.